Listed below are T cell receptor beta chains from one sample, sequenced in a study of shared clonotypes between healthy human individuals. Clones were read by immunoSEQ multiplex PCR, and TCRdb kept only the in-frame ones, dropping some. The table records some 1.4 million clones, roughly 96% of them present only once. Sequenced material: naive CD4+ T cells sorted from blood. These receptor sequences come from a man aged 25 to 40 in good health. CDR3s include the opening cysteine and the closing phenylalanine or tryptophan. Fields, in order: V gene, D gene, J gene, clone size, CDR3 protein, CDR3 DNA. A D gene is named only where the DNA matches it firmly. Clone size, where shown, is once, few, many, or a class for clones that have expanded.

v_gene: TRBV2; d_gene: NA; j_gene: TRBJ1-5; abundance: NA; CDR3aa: CASSTGRSNQPQHF; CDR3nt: TGTGCCAGCAGTACGGGACGGAGCAATCAGCCCCAGCATTTT
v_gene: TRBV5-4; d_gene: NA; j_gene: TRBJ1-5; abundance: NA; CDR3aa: CASSSNPRGNQPQHF; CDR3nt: TGTGCCAGCAGCTCAAACCCCAGGGGCAATCAGCCCCAGCATTTT
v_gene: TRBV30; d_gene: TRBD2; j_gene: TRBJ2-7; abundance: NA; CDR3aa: CAWSVGSGVVYEQYF; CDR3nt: TGTGCCTGGAGTGTAGGGAGCGGGGTGGTATACGAGCAGTACTTC
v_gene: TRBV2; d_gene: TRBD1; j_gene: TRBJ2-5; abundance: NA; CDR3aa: CASSRQGARSETQYF; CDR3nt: TGTGCCAGCAGTAGACAGGGGGCGCGTTCGGAGACCCAGTACTTC
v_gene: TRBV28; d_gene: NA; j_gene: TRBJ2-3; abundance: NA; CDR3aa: CASSWRGGPDTQYF; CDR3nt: TGTGCCAGCAGTTGGCGGGGAGGCCCAGATACGCAGTATTTT
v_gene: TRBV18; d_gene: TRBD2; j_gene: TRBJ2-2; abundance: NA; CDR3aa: CASSSLAGVRSTGELFF; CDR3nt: TGTGCCAGCTCATCTCTAGCGGGAGTTCGTAGTACCGGGGAGCTGTTTTTT
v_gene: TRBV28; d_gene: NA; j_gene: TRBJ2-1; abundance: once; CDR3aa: CASQEGANEQFF; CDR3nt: TGTGCCAGCCAGGAGGGGGCAAATGAGCAGTTCTTC
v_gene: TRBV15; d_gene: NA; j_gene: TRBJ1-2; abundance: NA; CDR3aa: CATSRPSQSRANYGYTF; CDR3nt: TGTGCCACCAGCAGACCTTCCCAGAGTAGGGCTAACTATGGCTACACCTTC
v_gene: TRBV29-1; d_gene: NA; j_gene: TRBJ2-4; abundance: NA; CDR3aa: CSVGIGVAKNIQYF; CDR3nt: TGCAGCGTTGGTATTGGGGTAGCCAAAAACATTCAGTACTTC
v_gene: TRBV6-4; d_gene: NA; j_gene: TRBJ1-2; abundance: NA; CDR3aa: CASSPDRLSYGYTF; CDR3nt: TGTGCCAGCAGCCCAGACAGACTGTCCTATGGCTACACCTTC
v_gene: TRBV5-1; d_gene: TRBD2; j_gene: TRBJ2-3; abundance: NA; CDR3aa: CASSFFSGGDTDTQYF; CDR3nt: TGCGCCAGCAGCTTCTTTAGCGGGGGAGACACAGATACGCAGTATTTT
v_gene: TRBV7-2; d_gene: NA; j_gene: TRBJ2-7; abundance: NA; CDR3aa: CASTWRPSSYEQYF; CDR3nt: TGTGCCAGTACTTGGAGGCCTAGCTCCTACGAGCAGTACTTC
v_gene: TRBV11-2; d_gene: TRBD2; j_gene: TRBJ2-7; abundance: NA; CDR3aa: CASSFDGRKSYEQYF; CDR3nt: TGTGCCAGCAGCTTCGACGGGAGGAAATCCTACGAGCAGTACTTC
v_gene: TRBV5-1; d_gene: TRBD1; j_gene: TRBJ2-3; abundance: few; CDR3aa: CASRVDRATDTQYF; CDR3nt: TGCGCCAGCAGAGTCGACAGGGCCACAGATACGCAGTATTTT
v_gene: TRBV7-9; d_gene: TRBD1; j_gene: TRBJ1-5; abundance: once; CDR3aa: CASSPGTGDQPQHF; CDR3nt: TGTGCCAGCAGTCCCGGGACAGGGGATCAGCCCCAGCATTTT
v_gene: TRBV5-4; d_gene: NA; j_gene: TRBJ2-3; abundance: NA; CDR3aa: CASSLAVVTDTQYF; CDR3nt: TGTGCCAGCAGCTTGGCCGTTGTGACAGATACGCAGTATTTT
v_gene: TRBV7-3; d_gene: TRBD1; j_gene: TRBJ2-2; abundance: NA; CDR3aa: CASSPTGRNTGELFF; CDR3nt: TGTGCCAGCAGCCCGACAGGGCGAAACACCGGGGAGCTGTTTTTT
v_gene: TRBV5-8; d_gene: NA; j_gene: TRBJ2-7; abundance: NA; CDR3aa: CASSLGGVTSYEQYF; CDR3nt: TGTGCCAGCAGCTTGGGAGGGGTGACGTCCTACGAGCAGTACTTC
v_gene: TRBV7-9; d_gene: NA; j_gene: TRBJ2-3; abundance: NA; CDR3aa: CASRSRALGQGRPTDTQYF; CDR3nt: TGTGCCAGCAGATCTCGGGCCCTAGGCCAGGGACGGCCCACAGATACGCAGTATTTT
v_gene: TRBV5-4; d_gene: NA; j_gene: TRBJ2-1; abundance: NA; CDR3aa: CASSSKAYNEQFF; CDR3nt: TGTGCCAGCAGCTCCAAGGCCTACAATGAGCAGTTCTTC
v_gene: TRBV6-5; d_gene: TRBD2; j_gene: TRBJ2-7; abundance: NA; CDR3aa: CASGRARLEQYF; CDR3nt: TGTGCCAGCGGGAGGGCCCGGCTCGAGCAGTACTTC
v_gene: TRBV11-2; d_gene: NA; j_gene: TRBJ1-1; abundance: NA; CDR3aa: CASSFVRGRGTEAFF; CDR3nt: TGTGCCAGCAGCTTCGTGAGGGGAAGGGGCACTGAAGCTTTCTTT
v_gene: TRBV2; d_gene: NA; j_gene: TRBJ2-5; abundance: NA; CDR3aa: CASKQGGETQYF; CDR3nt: TGTGCCAGCAAACAGGGGGGGGAGACCCAGTACTTC
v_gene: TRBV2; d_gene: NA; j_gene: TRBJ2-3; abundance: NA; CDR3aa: CASASTGSPDTQYF; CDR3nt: TGTGCCAGCGCCTCCACGGGAAGCCCCGATACGCAGTATTTT
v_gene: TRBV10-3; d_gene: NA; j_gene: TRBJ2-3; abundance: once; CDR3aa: CAISEGAVVSTDTQYF; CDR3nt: TGTGCCATCAGTGAGGGAGCGGTAGTTAGCACAGATACGCAGTATTTT
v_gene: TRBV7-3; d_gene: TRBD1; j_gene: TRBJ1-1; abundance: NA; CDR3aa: CASSRTGSTEAFF; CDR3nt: TGTGCCAGCAGCCGGACAGGGAGCACTGAAGCTTTCTTT
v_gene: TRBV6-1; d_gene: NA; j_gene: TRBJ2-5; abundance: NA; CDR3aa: CASSSTGQETQYF; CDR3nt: TGTGCCAGCAGTTCGACAGGTCAAGAGACCCAGTACTTC
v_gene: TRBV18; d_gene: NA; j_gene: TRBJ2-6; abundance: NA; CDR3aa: CASSPKGANVLTF; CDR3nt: TGTGCCAGCTCACCCAAGGGGGCCAACGTCCTGACTTTC
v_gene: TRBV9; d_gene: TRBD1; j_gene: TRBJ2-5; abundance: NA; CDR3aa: CASSDTGTGGETQYF; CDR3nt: TGTGCCAGCAGCGATACCGGGACAGGGGGAGAGACCCAGTACTTC
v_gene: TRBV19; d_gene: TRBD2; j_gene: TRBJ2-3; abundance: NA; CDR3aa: CASSGTSGVRDTQYF; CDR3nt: TGTGCCAGTAGTGGGACTAGCGGGGTGCGGGATACGCAGTATTTT
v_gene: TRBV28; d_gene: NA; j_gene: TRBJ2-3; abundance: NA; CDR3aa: CASSLGDTQYF; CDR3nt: TGTGCCAGCAGTTTGGGGGATACGCAGTATTTT
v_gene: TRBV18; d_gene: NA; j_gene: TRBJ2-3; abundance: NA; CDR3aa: CASSLQPPGIARDTQYF; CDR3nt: TGTGCCAGCTCTTTACAACCACCGGGGATCGCGCGGGATACGCAGTATTTT
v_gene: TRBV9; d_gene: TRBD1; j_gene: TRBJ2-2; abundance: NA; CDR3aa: CASSLGQGSAGELFF; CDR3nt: TGTGCCAGCAGCTTGGGACAGGGGTCCGCCGGGGAGCTGTTTTTT
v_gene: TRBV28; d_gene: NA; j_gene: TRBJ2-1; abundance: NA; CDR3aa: CASSLVSGDNEQFF; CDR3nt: TGTGCCAGCAGTTTAGTCTCAGGGGACAATGAGCAGTTCTTC
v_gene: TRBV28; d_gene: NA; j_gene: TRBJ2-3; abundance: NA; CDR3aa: CATAKTSTDTQYF; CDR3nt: TGTGCCACTGCGAAAACTAGCACAGATACGCAGTATTTT
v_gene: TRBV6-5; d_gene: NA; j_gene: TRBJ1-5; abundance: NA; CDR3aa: CASRPPGGWNQSQHF; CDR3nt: TGTGCCAGCAGACCCCCGGGGGGATGGAATCAGTCCCAGCATTTT
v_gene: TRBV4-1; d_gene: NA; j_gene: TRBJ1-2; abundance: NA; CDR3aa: CASSQGSGRPNYGYTF; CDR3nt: TGCGCCAGCAGCCAAGGTTCAGGGCGCCCTAACTATGGCTACACCTTC
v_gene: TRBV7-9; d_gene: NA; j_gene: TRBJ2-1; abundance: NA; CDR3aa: CASSLIGSSYNEQFF; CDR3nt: TGTGCCAGCAGCTTAATCGGTTCTTCCTACAATGAGCAGTTCTTC
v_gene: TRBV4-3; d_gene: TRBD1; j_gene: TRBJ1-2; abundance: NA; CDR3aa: CASSQERGHGYTF; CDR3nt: TGCGCCAGCAGCCAAGAAAGGGGGCATGGCTACACCTTC
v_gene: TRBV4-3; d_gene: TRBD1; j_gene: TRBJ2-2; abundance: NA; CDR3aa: CASSHRQGVTTGELFF; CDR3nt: TGCGCCAGCAGCCATCGACAGGGGGTGACAACCGGGGAGCTGTTTTTT
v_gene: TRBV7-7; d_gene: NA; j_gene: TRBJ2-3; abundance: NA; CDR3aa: CASSLGVSYTDTQYF; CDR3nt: TGTGCTAGCAGCTTGGGAGTAAGCTACACAGATACGCAGTATTTT
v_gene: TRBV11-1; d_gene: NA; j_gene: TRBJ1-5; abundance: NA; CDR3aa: CASSLDGGSNQPQHF; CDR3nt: TGTGCCAGCAGCTTAGACGGGGGGAGCAATCAGCCCCAGCATTTT
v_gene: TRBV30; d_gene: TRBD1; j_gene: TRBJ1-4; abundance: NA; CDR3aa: CAWRGRTGWGEKLFF; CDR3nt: TGTGCCTGGAGGGGAAGGACAGGTTGGGGTGAAAAACTGTTTTTT
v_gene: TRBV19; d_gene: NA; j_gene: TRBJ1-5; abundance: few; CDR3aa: CASSTGTGPQHF; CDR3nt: TGTGCCAGTAGTACGGGGACGGGACCGCAGCATTTT
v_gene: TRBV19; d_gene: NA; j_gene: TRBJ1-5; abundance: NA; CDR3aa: CASSTTGGVSNQPQHF; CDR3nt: TGTGCCAGTAGTACTACCGGGGGGGTTAGCAATCAGCCCCAGCATTTT
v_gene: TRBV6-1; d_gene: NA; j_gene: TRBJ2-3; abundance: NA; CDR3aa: CASTSDPHTDTQYF; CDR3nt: TGTGCCAGCACTAGCGACCCCCACACAGATACGCAGTATTTT
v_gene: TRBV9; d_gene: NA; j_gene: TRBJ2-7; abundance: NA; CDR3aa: CASSVAGNPFYYEQYF; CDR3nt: TGTGCCAGCAGCGTAGCCGGTAACCCCTTTTACTACGAGCAGTACTTC
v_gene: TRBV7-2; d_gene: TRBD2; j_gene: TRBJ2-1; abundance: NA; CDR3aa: CASSTRLAGRGQLEQFF; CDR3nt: TGTGCCAGCAGCACCCGACTAGCGGGGAGGGGGCAATTGGAGCAGTTCTTC
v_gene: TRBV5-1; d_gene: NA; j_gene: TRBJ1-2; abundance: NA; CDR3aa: CASSFGDTTLGGYTF; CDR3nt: TGCGCCAGCAGCTTTGGGGACACCACCCTAGGGGGCTACACCTTC